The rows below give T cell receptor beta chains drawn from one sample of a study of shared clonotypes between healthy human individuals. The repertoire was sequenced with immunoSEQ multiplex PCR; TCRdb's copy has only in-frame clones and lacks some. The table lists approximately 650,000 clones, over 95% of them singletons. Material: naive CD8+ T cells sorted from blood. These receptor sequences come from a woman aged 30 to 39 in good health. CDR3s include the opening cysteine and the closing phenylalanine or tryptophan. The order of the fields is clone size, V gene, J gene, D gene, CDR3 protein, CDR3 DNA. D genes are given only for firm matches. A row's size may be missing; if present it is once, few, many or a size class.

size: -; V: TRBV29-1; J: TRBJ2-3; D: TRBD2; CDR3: CSAPTSRRTDTQYF; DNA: TGCAGCGCCCCGACTAGCCGACGCACAGATACGCAGTATTTT
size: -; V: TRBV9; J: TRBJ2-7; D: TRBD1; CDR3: CASSKTGIDFEQYF; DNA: TGTGCCAGCAGCAAGACAGGGATCGATTTCGAGCAGTACTTC
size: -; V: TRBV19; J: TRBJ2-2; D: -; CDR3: CASSIDLSSGELFF; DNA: TGTGCCAGTAGTATAGATCTGAGTTCCGGGGAGCTGTTTTTT
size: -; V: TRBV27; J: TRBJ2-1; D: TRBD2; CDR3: CASIHSLRGGAYEQFF; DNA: TGTGCCAGCATCCACTCCCTTCGCGGGGGGGCCTATGAGCAGTTCTTC
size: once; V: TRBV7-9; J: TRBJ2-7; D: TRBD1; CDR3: CASSQGVNEQYF; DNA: TGTGCCAGCAGCCAGGGGGTCAACGAGCAGTACTTC
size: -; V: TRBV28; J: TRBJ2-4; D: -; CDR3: CASSLFGESENIQYF; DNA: TGTGCCAGCAGTTTATTCGGGGAGTCGGAAAACATTCAGTACTTC
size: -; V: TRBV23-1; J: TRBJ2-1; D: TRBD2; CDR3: CASSHPSGSEYNEQFF; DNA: TGCGCCAGCAGTCACCCGAGCGGGAGTGAGTACAATGAGCAGTTCTTC
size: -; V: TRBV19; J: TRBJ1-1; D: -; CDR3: CASSMFKNTEAFF; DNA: TGTGCCAGTAGTATGTTTAAGAACACTGAAGCTTTCTTT
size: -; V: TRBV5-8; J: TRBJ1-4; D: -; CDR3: CASSLSPGVGEKLFF; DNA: TGTGCCAGCAGCTTGTCTCCTGGCGTTGGTGAAAAACTGTTTTTT
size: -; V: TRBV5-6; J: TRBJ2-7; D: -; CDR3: CASSLGLAAHEQYF; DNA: TGTGCCAGCAGCTTGGGGCTAGCCGCCCACGAGCAGTACTTC
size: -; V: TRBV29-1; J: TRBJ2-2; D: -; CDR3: CSVEMGPGGIGELFF; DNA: TGCAGCGTTGAAATGGGGCCTGGAGGGATCGGGGAGCTGTTTTTT
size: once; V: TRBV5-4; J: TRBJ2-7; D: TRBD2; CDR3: CASSRRLAEIYEQYF; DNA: TGTGCCAGCAGCCGAAGACTAGCGGAGATTTACGAGCAGTACTTC
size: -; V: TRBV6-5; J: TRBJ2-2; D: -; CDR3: CASSYVGHTGELFF; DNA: TGTGCCAGCAGTTACGTGGGGCACACCGGGGAGCTGTTTTTT
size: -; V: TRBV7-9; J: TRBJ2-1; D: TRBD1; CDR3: CASRPGGTGEYEQFF; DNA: TGTGCCAGCAGGCCCGGCGGGACAGGGGAATATGAGCAGTTCTTC
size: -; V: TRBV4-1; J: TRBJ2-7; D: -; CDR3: CASSHAPDGSYEQYF; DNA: TGCGCCAGCAGCCATGCCCCTGACGGCTCCTACGAGCAGTACTTC
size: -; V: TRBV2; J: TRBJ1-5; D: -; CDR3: CASSEATDGNQPQHF; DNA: TGTGCCAGCAGTGAAGCAACGGACGGAAATCAGCCCCAGCATTTT
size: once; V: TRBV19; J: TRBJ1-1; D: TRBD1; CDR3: CASTSGQVLNTEAFF; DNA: TGTGCCAGTACGTCCGGACAGGTGCTTAACACTGAAGCTTTCTTT
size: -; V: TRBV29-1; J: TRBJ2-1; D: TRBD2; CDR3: CSVEPGLAGPEQFF; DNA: TGCAGCGTTGAACCCGGACTAGCGGGACCTGAGCAGTTCTTC
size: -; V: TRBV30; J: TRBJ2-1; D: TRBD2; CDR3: CAWRRSGRNEQFF; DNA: TGTGCCTGGAGACGTAGCGGGAGGAATGAGCAGTTCTTC
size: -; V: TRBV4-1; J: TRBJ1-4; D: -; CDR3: CASSPRPTLPNEKLFF; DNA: TGCGCCAGCAGCCCACGCCCCACCCTTCCTAATGAAAAACTGTTTTTT
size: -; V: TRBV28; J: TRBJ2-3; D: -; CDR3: CASTFGRKGTDTQYF; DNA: TGTGCCAGCACGTTCGGGAGAAAGGGGACAGATACGCAGTATTTT
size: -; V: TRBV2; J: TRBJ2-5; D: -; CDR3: CASTHLETQYF; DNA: TGTGCCAGCACCCATTTAGAGACCCAGTACTTC